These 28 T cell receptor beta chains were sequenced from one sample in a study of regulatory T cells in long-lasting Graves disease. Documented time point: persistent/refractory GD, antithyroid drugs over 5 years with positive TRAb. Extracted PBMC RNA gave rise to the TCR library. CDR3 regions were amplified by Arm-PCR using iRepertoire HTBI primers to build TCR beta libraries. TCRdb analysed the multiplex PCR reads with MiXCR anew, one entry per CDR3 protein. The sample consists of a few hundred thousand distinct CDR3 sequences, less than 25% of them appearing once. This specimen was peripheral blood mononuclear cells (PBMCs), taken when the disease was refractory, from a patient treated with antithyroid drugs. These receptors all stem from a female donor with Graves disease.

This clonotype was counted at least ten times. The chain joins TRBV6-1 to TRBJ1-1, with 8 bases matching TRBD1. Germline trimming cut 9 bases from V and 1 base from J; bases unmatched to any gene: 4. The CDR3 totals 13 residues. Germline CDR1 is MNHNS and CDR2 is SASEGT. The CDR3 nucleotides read TGTGCCAGTCGGACAGGGTGGAACACTGAAGCTTTCTTT. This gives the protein CASRTGWNTEAFF.

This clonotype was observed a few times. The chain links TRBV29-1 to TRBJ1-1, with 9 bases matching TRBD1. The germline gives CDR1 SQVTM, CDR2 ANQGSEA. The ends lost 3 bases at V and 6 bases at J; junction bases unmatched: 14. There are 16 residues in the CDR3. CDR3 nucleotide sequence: TGCAGCGTTGACCTTCACAGGGGGCTGAGGAGCGCTGAAGCTTTCTTT. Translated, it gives CSVDLHRGLRSAEAFF.

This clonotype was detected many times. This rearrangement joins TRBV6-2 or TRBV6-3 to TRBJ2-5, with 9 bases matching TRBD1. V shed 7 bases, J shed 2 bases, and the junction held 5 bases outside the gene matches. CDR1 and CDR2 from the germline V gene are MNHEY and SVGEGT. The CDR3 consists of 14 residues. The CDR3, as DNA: TGTGCCAGCATGCGGGACAGGGAACAAGAGACCCAGTACTTC. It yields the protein CASMRDREQETQYF.

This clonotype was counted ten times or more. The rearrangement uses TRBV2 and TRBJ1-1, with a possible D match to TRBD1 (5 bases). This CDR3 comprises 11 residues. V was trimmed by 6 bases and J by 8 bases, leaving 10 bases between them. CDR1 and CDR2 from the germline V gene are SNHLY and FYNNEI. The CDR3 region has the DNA TGTGCCAGCAGCCGGGGACCAGAAGCTTTCTTT. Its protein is CASSRGPEAFF.

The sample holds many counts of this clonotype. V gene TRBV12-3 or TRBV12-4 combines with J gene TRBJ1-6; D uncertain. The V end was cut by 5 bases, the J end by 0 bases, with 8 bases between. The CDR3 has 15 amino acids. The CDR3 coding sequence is TGTGCCAGCAGTGTGGGTTTCTCCTATAATTCACCCCTCCACTTT. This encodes CASSVGFSYNSPLHF.

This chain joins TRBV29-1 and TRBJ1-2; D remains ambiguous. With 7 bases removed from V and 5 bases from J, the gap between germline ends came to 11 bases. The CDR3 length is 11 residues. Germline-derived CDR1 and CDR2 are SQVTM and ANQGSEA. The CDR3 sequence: CSGVEGYGYTF. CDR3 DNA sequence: TGCAGCGGTGTAGAGGGATATGGCTACACCTTC.

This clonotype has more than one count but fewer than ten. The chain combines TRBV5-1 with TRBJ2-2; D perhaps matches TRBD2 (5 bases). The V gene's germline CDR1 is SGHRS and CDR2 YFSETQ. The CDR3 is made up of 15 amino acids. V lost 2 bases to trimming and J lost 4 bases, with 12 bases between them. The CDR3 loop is CASSFEGAPTGELFF. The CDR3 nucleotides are TGCGCCAGCAGCTTTGAGGGAGCCCCCACCGGGGAGCTGTTTTTT.

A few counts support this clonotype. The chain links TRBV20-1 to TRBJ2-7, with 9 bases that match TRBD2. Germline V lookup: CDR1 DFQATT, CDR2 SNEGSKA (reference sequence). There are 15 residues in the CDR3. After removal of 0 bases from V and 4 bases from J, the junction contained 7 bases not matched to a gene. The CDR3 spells CSARDSTSGAYEQYF. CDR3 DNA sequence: TGCAGTGCTAGAGATTCGACTAGCGGTGCGTACGAGCAGTACTTC.

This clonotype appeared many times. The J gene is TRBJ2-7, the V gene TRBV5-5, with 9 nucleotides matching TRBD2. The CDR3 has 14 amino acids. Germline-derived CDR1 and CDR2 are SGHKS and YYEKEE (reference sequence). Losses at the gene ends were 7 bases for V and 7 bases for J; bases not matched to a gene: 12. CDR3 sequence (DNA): TGTGCCAGCTTCGAGGGTAGCGGGAGCATTGAGCAGTACTTC. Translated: CASFEGSGSIEQYF.

The CDR3 coding sequence is TGTGCCATCAGTGAGTCACAGGACCGGATAGTAGCGGGAGGCCCCCAAGAGACCCAGTACTTC. Protein: CAISESQDRIVAGGPQETQYF. The chain is built from TRBV10-3 and TRBJ2-5, with 10 nucleotides matching TRBD2. The CDR3 is 21 residues long. Looked up from germline, CDR1 is ENHRY and CDR2 is SYGVKD. The junction had 17 bases not matched to a gene; V was cut back by 0 bases and J by 1 base.

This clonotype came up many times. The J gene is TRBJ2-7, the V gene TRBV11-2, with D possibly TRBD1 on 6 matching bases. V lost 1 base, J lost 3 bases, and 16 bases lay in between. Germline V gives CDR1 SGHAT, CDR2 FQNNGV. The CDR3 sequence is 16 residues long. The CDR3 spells CASSLASYREIYEQYF. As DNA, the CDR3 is TGTGCCAGCAGCTTAGCCTCCTACAGGGAGATCTACGAGCAGTACTTC.

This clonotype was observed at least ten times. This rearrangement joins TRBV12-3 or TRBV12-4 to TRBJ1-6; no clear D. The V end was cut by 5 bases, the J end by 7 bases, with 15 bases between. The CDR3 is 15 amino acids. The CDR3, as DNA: TGTGCCAGCAGTCAGTACCGGGCGGGCAATTCACCCCTCCACTTT. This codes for CASSQYRAGNSPLHF.

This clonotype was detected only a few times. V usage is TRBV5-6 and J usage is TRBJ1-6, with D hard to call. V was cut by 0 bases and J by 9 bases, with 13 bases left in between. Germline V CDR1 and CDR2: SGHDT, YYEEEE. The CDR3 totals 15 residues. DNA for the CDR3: TGTGCCAGCAGCTTGGTCGGGGTCCTGGCTTCACCCCTCCACTTT. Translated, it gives CASSLVGVLASPLHF.

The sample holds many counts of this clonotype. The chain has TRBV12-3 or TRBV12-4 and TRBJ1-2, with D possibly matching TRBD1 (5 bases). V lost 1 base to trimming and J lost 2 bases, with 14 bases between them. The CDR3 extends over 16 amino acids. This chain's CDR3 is CASSLGGAGPNYGYTF. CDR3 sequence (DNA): TGTGCCAGCAGTTTAGGAGGGGCAGGACCGAACTATGGCTACACCTTC.

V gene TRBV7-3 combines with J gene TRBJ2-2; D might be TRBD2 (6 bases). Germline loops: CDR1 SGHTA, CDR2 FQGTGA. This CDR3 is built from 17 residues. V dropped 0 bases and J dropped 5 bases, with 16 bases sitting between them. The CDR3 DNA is TGTGCCAGCAGCTTAACGTTCGGGGGAGGTCATACCGGGGAGCTGTTTTTT. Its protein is CASSLTFGGGHTGELFF.

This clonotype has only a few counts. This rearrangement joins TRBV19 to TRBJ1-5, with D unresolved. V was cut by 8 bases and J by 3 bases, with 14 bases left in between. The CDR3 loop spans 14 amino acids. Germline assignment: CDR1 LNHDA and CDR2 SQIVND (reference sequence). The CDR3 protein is CASSHRDTNQPQHF. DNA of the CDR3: TGTGCCAGTTCGCACCGGGATACCAATCAGCCCCAGCATTTT.

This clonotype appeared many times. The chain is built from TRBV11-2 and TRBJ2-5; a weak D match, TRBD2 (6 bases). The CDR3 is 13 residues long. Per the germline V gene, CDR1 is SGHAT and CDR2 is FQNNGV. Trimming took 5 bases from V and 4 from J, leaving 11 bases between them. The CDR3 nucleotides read TGTGCCAGCAGCCGGGAGTTGTCAGAGACCCAGTACTTC. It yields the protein CASSRELSETQYF.

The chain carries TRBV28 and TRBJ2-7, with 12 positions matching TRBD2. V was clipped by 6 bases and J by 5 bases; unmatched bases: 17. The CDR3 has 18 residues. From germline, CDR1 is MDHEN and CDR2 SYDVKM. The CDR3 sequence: CASSRLVGASGRGNEQYF. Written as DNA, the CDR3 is TGTGCCAGCAGCCGTCTTGTCGGGGCTAGCGGGAGGGGAAACGAGCAGTACTTC.

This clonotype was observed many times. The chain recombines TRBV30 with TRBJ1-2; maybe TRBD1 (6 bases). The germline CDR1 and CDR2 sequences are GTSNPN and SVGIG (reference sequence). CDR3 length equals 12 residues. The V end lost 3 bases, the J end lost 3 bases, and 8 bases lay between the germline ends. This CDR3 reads CAWRQGYYGYTF. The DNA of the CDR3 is TGTGCCTGGAGACAGGGTTACTATGGCTACACCTTC.

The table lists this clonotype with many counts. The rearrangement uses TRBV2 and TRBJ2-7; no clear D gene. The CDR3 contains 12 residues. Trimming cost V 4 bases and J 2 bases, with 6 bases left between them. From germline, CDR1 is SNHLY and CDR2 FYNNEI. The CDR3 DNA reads TGTGCCAGCAGTGTAGGAACCTACGAGCAGTACTTC. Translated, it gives CASSVGTYEQYF.

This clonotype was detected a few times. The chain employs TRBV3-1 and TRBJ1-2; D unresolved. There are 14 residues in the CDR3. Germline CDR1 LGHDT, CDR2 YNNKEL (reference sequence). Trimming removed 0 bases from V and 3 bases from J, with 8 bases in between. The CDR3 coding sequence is TGTGCCAGCAGCCAAGATGACTCCTACTATGGCTACACCTTC. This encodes CASSQDDSYYGYTF. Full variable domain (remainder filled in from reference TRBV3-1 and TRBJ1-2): DTAVSQTPKYLVTQMGNDKSIKCEQNLGHDTMYWYKQDSKKFLKIMFSYNNKELIINETVPNRFSPKSPDKAHLNLHINSLELGDSAVYFCASSQDDSYYGYTFGSGTRLTVV.

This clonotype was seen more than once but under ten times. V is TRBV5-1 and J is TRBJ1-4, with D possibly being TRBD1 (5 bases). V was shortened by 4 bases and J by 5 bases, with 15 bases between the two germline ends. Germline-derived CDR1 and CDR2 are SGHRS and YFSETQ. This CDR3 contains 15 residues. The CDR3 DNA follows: TGCGCCAGCAGCACGGGCGGACACCCAAATGAAAAACTGTTTTTT. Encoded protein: CASSTGGHPNEKLFF.

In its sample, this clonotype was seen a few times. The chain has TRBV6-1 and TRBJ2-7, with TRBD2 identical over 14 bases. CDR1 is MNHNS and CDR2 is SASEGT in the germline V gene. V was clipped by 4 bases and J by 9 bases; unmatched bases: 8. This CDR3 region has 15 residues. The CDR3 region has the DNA TGTGCCAGCAGTGCCCCGACTAGCGGGGGGGGAATGCAGTACTTC. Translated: CASSAPTSGGGMQYF.

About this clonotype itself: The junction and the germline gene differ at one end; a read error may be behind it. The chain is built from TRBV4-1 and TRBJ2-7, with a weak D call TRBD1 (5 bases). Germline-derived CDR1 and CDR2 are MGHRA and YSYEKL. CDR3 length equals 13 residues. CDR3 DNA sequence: TGCGACAGCAGCCGCAATCCAGGGTCCGAGCAGTACTTC. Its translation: CDSSRNPGSEQYF.

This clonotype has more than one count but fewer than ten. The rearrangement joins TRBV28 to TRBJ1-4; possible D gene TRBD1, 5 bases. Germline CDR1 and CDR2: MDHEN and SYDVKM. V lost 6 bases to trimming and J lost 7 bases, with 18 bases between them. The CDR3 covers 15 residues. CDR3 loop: CASRVGAGEGEKLFF. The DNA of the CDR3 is TGTGCCAGCAGGGTAGGGGCCGGGGAAGGTGAAAAACTGTTTTTT.

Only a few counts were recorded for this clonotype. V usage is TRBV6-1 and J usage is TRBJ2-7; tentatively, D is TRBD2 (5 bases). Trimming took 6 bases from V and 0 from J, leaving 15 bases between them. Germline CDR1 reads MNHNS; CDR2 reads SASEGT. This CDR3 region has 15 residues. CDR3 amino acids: CASSPGRVSSYEQYF. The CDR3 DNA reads TGTGCCAGCAGCCCGGGAAGGGTAAGCTCCTACGAGCAGTACTTC.

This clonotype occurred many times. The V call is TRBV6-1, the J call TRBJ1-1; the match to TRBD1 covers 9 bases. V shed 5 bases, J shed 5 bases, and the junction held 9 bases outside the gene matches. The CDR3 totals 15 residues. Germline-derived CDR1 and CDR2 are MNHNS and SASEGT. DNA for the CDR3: TGTGCCAGCAGTCCATACGGACAGGGGAGGACTGAAGCTTTCTTT. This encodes CASSPYGQGRTEAFF.

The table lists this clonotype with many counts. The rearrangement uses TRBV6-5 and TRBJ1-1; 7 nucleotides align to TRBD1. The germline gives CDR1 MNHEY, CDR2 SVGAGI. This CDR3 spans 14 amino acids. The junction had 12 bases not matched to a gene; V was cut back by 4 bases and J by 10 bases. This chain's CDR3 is CASSSLDRSLGAFF. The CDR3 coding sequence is TGTGCCAGCAGTTCCCTGGACAGGTCCCTCGGAGCTTTCTTT.